This T cell receptor (beta chain) was obtained from a study of patients and donors after allogeneic stem cell transplantation. TCRdb processed the RT-PCR reads anew with MiXCR; each CDR3 protein has one entry. The sample contains tens of thousands of distinct CDR3 sequences, 4% to 5% of which appear only once. This clonotype was observed many times. Sequences were obtained from blood, either unsorted or a sorted T cell fraction (not recorded which). The source is a human donor who was either an allogeneic HSCT recipient or a stem cell or donor lymphocyte infusion donor (not recorded which). It is not recorded whose cells these are; they may come from a transplant donor.

The CDR3 DNA reads TGCGCCAGCAGCCTTCAGGGACAGGGAAACTATCGGGGCAATGAGCAGTTCTTC. Amino acid sequence: CASSLQGQGNYRGNEQFF. The rearrangement joins TRBV4-1 to TRBJ2-1; TRBD1 aligns across 9 bases. J gave up 6 bases and V 4 bases, and 16 bases lay outside the gene matches. The germline V gene encodes CDR1 MGHRA and CDR2 YSYEKL. The CDR3 spans 18 residues.